This T cell receptor (beta chain) came from a study of T cells in lung cancer brain metastases. The V gene's germline CDR1 is SGDLS and CDR2 YYNGEE. The CDR3 runs to 12 residues. J was trimmed by 7 bases and V by 3 bases; bases with no gene match: 3. Assay used: immunoSEQ multiplex PCR; TCRdb lists only in-frame clones, some missing. The data contain around 880 clones, about 92% of them seen just once; the ten biggest clones take up about 3.1%. About this clone: Its antigen is undetermined.

Study outcomes and limitations: The complete infiltrating T cell repertoire may not have been retrieved from FFPE.

The V and J genes are TRBV9 and TRBJ2-7; TRBD1 matches 8 bases. This clonotype was sampled from a woman aged 40 to 55 with non-small cell lung cancer. Sequencing was done on a sample of tumor tissue from the primary lung tumor. The CDR3 bases are TGTGCCAGCAGCGGCGACAGGGGAGAGCAGTACTTC. Protein product: CASSGDRGEQYF.